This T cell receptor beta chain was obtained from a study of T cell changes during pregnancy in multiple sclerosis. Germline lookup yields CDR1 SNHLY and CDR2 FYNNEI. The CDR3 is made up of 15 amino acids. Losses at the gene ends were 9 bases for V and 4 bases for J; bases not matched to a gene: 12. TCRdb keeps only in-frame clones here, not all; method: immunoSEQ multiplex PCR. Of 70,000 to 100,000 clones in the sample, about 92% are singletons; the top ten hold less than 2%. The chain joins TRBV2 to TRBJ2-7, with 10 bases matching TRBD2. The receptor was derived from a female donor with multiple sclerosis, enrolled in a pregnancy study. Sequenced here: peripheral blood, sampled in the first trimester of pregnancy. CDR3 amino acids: CASNDRLAGRYEQYF. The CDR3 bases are TGTGCCAGTAATGATCGACTAGCGGGCAGATACGAGCAGTACTTC.